A single sample is the source of the 11 T cell receptor beta chains below, sequenced in a study of human T cells and chemical hapten exposure. Time point described: patch test 1, 2 weeks after DPC sensitization. The treatment: therapeutic diphenylcyclopropenone sensitization with weekly scalp DPC. TCRdb ran MiXCR on the RACE reads and lists one entry per CDR3 protein. The profile shows about 340,000 distinct CDR3 sequences, approximately 6.9% of them singletons. The sample here was whole blood, taken in connection with sensitization to the hapten diphenylcyclopropenone (DPC). The origin of the receptors is a young woman with alopecia areata. Some clones in this sample may be carry-over from other donors' samples.

This clonotype was recorded many times. The rearrangement joins TRBV4-1 to TRBJ2-2; 8 bases agree with TRBD1. Losses at the gene ends were 3 bases for V and 5 bases for J; bases not matched to a gene: 8. Germline-derived CDR1 and CDR2 are MGHRA and YSYEKL. This CDR3 contains 16 residues. The CDR3 region has the DNA TGCGCCAGCAGCCAGATGACAGGGGTGTTGACCGGGGAGCTGTTTTTT. Its protein product is CASSQMTGVLTGELFF.

There are a few counts of this clonotype. This chain links TRBV7-2 with TRBJ1-2; D remains ambiguous. The CDR3 runs 14 residues. The germline gives CDR1 SGHTA, CDR2 FQGNSA. Trimming cost V 5 bases and J 0 bases, with 10 bases left between them. As DNA, the CDR3 is TGTGCCAGCAGCATGACGTCAACTAACTATGGCTACACCTTC. Residues: CASSMTSTNYGYTF.

This clonotype came up a few times. V and J are TRBV2 and TRBJ1-1; D possibly corresponds to TRBD1 (5 bases). The CDR3 sequence is 14 residues long. Germline loops: CDR1 SNHLY, CDR2 FYNNEI. With 5 bases removed from V and 1 base from J, the gap between germline ends came to 11 bases. This CDR3 is CASSIVQGNTEAFF. CDR3 bases: TGTGCCAGCAGTATAGTTCAGGGGAACACTGAAGCTTTCTTT. Supplemented by reference TRBV2 and TRBJ1-1, the full variable domain reads EPEVTQTPSHQVTQMGQEVILRCVPISNHLYFYWYRQILGQKVEFLVSFYNNEISEKSEIFDDQFSVERPDGSNFTLKIRSTKLEDSAMYFCASSIVQGNTEAFFGQGTRLTVV.

The rearrangement uses TRBV10-3 and TRBJ1-2; the match to TRBD1 covers 8 bases. The trim removed 10 bases at V and 2 bases at J, leaving 12 bases unmatched. CDR1 and CDR2 from the germline V gene are ENHRY and SYGVKD. CDR3 length equals 15 residues. The chain's CDR3 is CATNPFDRGNYGYTF. CDR3 nucleotides: TGTGCCACCAACCCCTTCGACAGGGGAAACTATGGCTACACCTTC.

The chain is built from TRBV12-3 or TRBV12-4 and TRBJ2-7, with 7 nucleotides matching TRBD1. This CDR3 has 17 amino acids. V lost 3 bases and J lost 5; bases outside the gene matches: 16. CDR3 residues: CASSFYRDSLVPDEQYF. The CDR3 DNA is TGTGCCAGCAGTTTCTATAGGGACAGTCTAGTCCCGGACGAGCAGTACTTC.

This chain connects TRBV12-3 or TRBV12-4 to TRBJ2-3, with 7 bases lining up with TRBD2. Losses at the gene ends were 3 bases for V and 2 bases for J; bases not matched to a gene: 5. This CDR3 is built from 15 residues. CDR3 residues: CASSFGGVITDTQYF. CDR3 nucleotides: TGTGCCAGCAGTTTTGGGGGGGTAATCACAGATACGCAGTATTTT.

The chain couples TRBV11-2 to TRBJ1-3, with D unresolved. V lost 5 bases and J lost 4, with 9 bases in between. Germline V gene lookup returns CDR1 SGHAT and CDR2 FQNNGV. The CDR3 runs to 13 residues. CDR3 coding DNA: TGTGCCAGCAGCCCGGAAGACGGAAACACCATATATTTT. As protein: CASSPEDGNTIYF.

Remarks on this clonotype: The junction departs from germline at one end; a sequencing error may be responsible. This chain joins TRBV12-3 or TRBV12-4 and TRBJ1-1; no clear D. CDR3 length: 13 residues. This chain's CDR3 is CASSLDTPPEASF. Here the CDR3 DNA reads TGTGCCAGCAGTCTCGACACACCCCCAGAAGCTTCCTTT.

This clonotype was seen at least ten times. The rearrangement uses TRBV12-3 or TRBV12-4 and TRBJ1-1; a weak D match, TRBD1 (5 bases). V gave up 5 bases and J gave up 3 bases, with 13 bases separating them. The CDR3 sequence is 14 residues long. CDR3 in DNA: TGTGCCAGCAGTATCCTGAGGGGAGACACTGAAGCTTTCTTT. Residues: CASSILRGDTEAFF.

The V and J genes are TRBV19 and TRBJ2-1; D is unresolved. CDR3 length equals 18 residues. In germline, CDR1 is LNHDA, CDR2 SQIVND (reference sequence). With 0 bases removed from V and 0 bases from J, the gap between germline ends came to 15 bases. The CDR3 protein is CASSIDRYTITSYNEQFF. The DNA of the CDR3 is TGTGCCAGTAGTATAGATCGGTACACCATAACCTCCTACAATGAGCAGTTCTTC.

This sequence joins TRBV6-1 and TRBJ2-7; no firm D call. V lost 1 base, J lost 3 bases, and 13 bases lay in between. The CDR3 has 15 residues. Germline CDR1 and CDR2: MNHNS and SASEGT. The CDR3 DNA follows: TGTGCCAGCAGTGAAGAGGGCAGATCTGACTACGAGCAGTACTTC. This gives the protein CASSEEGRSDYEQYF.